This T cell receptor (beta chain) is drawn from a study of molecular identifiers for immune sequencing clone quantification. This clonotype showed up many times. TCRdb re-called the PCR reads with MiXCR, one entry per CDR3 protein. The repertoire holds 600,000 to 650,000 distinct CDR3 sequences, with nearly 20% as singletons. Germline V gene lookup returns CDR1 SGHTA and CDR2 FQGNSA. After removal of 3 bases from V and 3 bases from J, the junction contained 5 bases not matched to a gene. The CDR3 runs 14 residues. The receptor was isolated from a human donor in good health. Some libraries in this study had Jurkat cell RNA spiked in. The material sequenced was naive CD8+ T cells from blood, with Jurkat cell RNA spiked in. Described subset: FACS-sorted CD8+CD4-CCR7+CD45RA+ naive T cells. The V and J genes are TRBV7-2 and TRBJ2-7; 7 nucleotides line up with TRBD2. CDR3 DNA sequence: TGTGCCAGCAGCTTCACCGGGACTATCTACGAGCAGTACTTC. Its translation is CASSFTGTIYEQYF.